The table lists the clone carrying this T cell receptor beta chain with many counts. This CDR3 comprises 13 residues. Germline loops: CDR1 MDHEN, CDR2 SYDVKM. Trimming took 6 bases from V and 6 from J; bases not matched to a gene: 6. This entry belongs to a study of neurological immune-mediated disorders. 5'RACE with 10-nucleotide random UMIs produced the cDNA. TCRdb ran MiXCR on the 5' RACE reads and lists one entry per CDR3 protein. Altogether about 50,000 distinct CDR3 sequences are present, 10% being singletons, with the ten largest covering roughly 5.3%. The clonotype was recovered from a man between 65 and 79 years old with HTLV-1-associated myelopathy (HAM/TSP). V gene TRBV28 combines with J gene TRBJ2-7; 9 bases are a match to TRBD2. Source material: PBMCs. The CDR3 is CASRSSGSGEQYF. CDR3 coding DNA: TGTGCCAGCAGAAGTAGCGGGAGTGGCGAGCAGTACTTC. The full variable domain, its missing parts supplied by reference TRBV28 and TRBJ2-7, is DVKVTQSSRYLVKRTGEKVFLECVQDMDHENMFWYRQDPGLGLRLIYFSYDVKMKEKGDIPEGYSVSREKKERFSLILESASTNQTSMYLCASRSSGSGEQYFGPGTRLTVT.